This T cell receptor (beta chain) is from a study of chemoradiotherapy in HPV16-positive cancers. Looking at the study overall: Functional T-cell assays on two HPV16-positive patients' cells defined candidate HPV-specific clones and common TCR motifs. The study's findings and limits: HPV-responsive T-cell expansion during chemoradiotherapy was linked to improved recurrence-free survival in HPV16-positive patients. Candidate HPV-specific clones and E7-related TCR motifs grew in tumor during treatment.

A word on this clone: Its antigen remains unknown.

Sequenced by immunoSEQ multiplex PCR; TCRdb stores in-frame clones only, minus some. The table includes 20,000 to 25,000 clones, around 88% detected once. Germline CDR1 and CDR2: SGHTA and FQGNSA. V lost 0 bases and J 1 base, leaving 3 bases between the germline ends. The CDR3 contains 14 residues. The sequences come from blood, collected from a patient who underwent chemoradiotherapy. The rearrangement links TRBV7-2 to TRBJ2-2; D gene ambiguous. The clonotype originates from a human donor with HPV-associated anogenital cancer. The CDR3 coding sequence is TGTGCCAGCAGCTTAGCCCGGAACACCGGGGAGCTGTTTTTT. The encoded protein is CASSLARNTGELFF.